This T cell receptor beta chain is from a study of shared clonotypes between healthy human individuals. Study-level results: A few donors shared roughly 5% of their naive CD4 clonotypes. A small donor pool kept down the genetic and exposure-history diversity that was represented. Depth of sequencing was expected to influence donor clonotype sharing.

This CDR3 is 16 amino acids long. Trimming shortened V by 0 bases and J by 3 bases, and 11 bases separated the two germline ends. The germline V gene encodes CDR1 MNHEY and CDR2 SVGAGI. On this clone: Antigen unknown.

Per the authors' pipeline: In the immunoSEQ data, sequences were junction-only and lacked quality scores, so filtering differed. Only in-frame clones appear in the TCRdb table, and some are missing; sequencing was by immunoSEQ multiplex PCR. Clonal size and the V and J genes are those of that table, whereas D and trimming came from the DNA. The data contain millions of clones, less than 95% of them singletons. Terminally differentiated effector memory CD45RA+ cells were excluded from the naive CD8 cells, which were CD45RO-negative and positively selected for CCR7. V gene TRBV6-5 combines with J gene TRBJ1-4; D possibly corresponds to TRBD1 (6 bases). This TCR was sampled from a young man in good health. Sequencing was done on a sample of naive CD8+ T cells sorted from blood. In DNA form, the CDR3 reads TGTGCCAGCAGTTACTCACAGGGAGCATCTAATGAAAAACTGTTTTTT. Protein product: CASSYSQGASNEKLFF.